This T cell receptor (beta chain) was retrieved from a study of T-cell memory formation after mild COVID-19. V was clipped by 6 bases and J by 3 bases, with 18 bases between them. The CDR3 covers 15 residues. About this clonotype itself: The target antigen is unknown.

Study-wide findings and caveats: Contracting CD4+ clones were located mainly in CM and EM, and CD8+ clones in EMRA.

TCRdb independently ran MiXCR on the 5' RACE reads; one entry per CDR3 protein. Of around 390,000 distinct CDR3 sequences detected, 15% to 20% appear once; the ten largest clones hold around a fifth. This TCR was sampled from a young man who had mild COVID-19 (a few samples of this study predate the infection). Cell type and time point are not known. Sequencing input: PBMCs or a T cell subset sorted from them (not recorded which). The V and J genes are TRBV12-3 or TRBV12-4 and TRBJ2-7, with D perhaps TRBD2 (7 bases). The CDR3 nucleotides read TGTGCCAGCAGCCACGCCGGGGGGCTTAACTACGAGCAGTACTTC. Translated, it gives CASSHAGGLNYEQYF.